This entry describes one T cell receptor (beta chain). This clone's antigen is unknown. No base quality information exists; no much larger clone differs at one position. The data were taken from a study of cytomegalovirus exposure and HLA in healthy donors (TCRdb year 2017). Regarding the research as a whole: According to an earlier analysis of 587 of the donors, about 179 million T cells yielded 90 million to 140 million unique TCR beta sequences and 276 Gb of sequence data. Along with the 666-subject first cohort, a separate validation cohort of about 110 different subjects was used. Donor age, sex, ethnicity and CMV serostatus were collected together with the repertoire data. Rather than drawing on any new phenotypic data, the later analysis identified candidate immune exposures from TCR beta sequences and the way those sequences occurred across donors. All discovery cohort repertoires had been generated using a single sequencing platform. An early release that covered roughly 600 HLA-typed donors contained 250 to 350 gigabases of sequencing data and 80 million or so unique TCR sequences. Among the approximately 400 genotyped donors, about 83% belonged to the genetic ancestry cluster associated with self-reported Caucasian donors. The study used immunosequencing to profile the T cell repertoires of 600 to 850 subjects and linked those repertoires to cytomegalovirus serostatus. On average, around 200,000 unique TCR beta nucleotide sequences were sequenced per donor among 398 genotyped donors of the cohort, with roughly 18% of those sequences being non-productive. A later analysis re-examined previously published TCR beta repertoires from more than 650 donors and added high-resolution HLA genotyping to investigate patterns of TCR occurrence. The study combined high-throughput TCR immunosequencing, statistical association of individual TCRs with disease status, and machine learning to predict cytomegalovirus infection status. Typing coverage differed by locus: A, B, C, DRB1 and DQB1 were typed in roughly 620-640 donors, DQA1 in 522, DPA1 in 600 to 610, and DPB1 in approximately 450. The study aimed to test whether signatures of past pathogen exposure could be identified by cataloging public T cell receptors. In a later genetic analysis, genome-wide SNP genotypes for about 65% of the 666 donors were used, and that subset was treated as a discovery cohort. Roughly five DR-DQ haplotypes were treated as single units for association and clustering because of strong linkage in the cohort. Class I and class II HLA loci were covered by the typing at four-digit resolution. To decide whether each TCR beta V gene segment behaved as functional or pseudogenic, an earlier analysis of nearly 600 of the donors relied on high-throughput TCR beta sequencing.

Library prep was done by the immunoSEQ multiplex PCR assay. A mixture of 60 forward primers for TCR Vbeta segments and 13 reverse primers for TCR Jbeta segments was used in the multiplex PCR. The CDR3 region of rearranged TCR beta genes was amplified from genomic DNA by a multiplex PCR assay. On the Illumina HiSeq System, the amplified TCR beta libraries were sequenced as 87-base-pair reads. The original pipeline was this. Across the 666 repertoires, a later analysis counted tens of millions of unique TCR beta chains, around 11 million of which were shared by at least two donors. Raw reads were error-corrected and collapsed into unique sequences by a nearest-neighbor algorithm in which closely related sequences were merged to remove PCR and sequencing errors. To assign V, D and J gene segments, CDR3 sequences were aligned to IMGT reference sequences. For a sequence to be retained, a match of at least six nucleotides to both a V gene segment and a J gene segment was required. A rearrangement was called productive if the CDR3 had no stop codons and remained in frame with V and J, and every other rearrangement was called non-productive. Following IMGT convention, CDR3 was defined as the stretch from the second conserved V-encoded cysteine up to the conserved J-encoded phenylalanine. In an earlier analysis of around 570 of the donors, sequences lacking an unambiguous match to a single V gene segment were excluded. In an earlier analysis of more than 500 of the donors, a V segment was called functional when productive rearrangements were above 56.7%, and segregating when the standard deviation between donors exceeded 5%. A statistical classification framework was built for diagnosing cytomegalovirus status from the catalog of TCR beta chain sequences. In a later analysis, TCR nucleotide sequences were compared against IMGT/GENE-DB human TR gene sequences so that V and J genes could be assigned. Using the TCRdist pipeline, a later analysis assigned CDR3 sequences along with most-parsimonious VDJ recombination scenarios. A later analysis defined each TCR beta chain by its CDR3 amino acid sequence plus V-gene family, and excluded reads lacking a unique V-gene family. As a way to deal with suspected cross-contamination and a sequencing artifact, a later analysis dropped under 600 nucleotide sequences that were highly shared and had low generation probability. For each public chain, a later analysis derived a clonal expansion index from normalized ranks of inferred template counts within each repertoire. In a later analysis, generation probabilities were computed with a VDJ recombination model fitted to out-of-frame rearrangements, and the resulting probabilities were checked against IGoR. Hypergeometric tests were used in a later analysis to score TCR-TCR, TCR-HLA and TCR-CMV co-occurrence, with a repertoire-size bias correction applied to the TCR pairs. In a later analysis, false discovery rates were estimated by permuting HLA or CMV assignments 20 times. In a later analysis, co-occurring TCRs were grouped using DBSCAN, and TCRdist sequence similarity was added for clustering within HLA-allele-positive subsets. Repertoires with fewer than 30,000 or more than 120,000 public chains, plus five repertoires with anomalous nucleotide sharing, were excluded from co-occurrence clustering. TCRdb provides this immuneACCESS table in a form limited to in-frame rearrangements. Some clones are lacking; in checked studies, under half of them reflect an unresolved V gene, and why the rest are absent is not known. The V and J calls and clone size come from that table; D and trimming were worked out from the DNA. This sample lists under 150,000 clones; 84% were detected once. Around 2.5% of the sample belongs to the ten largest clones.

The investigation overall reported the following: A few of the identified cytomegalovirus-associated TCR beta chains were confirmed in vitro to be specific for cytomegalovirus antigens. A later analysis reported that several top co-occurrence clusters appeared linked to parvovirus B19, influenza, CMV and Epstein-Barr virus. In both the original and validation cohorts, the classifier was reported to diagnose cytomegalovirus status with high specificity and sensitivity. According to a later analysis, most CMV-associated TCR beta chains appeared to be HLA-restricted, and the HLA associations seemed to be driven largely by CMV exposure. A later analysis found that TCR association rates varied across HLA loci, with DRB1 alleles showing the most associated TCRs and HLA-C alleles the fewest. Roughly uniform sequencing depth across donors was assumed in presence/absence analyses, although this assumption may not hold. The authors suggested that the approach could potentially be extended to other disease states and immunological phenotypes. A later analysis found that HLA-associated TCR beta chains were more clonally expanded and had lower generation probabilities than equally common non-associated chains. The study listed 150 to 200 TCR beta chains as associated with cytomegalovirus. A further reported finding was that TCR beta sequences accurately predicted the HLA-A and HLA-B alleles for most subjects in the first cohort. A cluster of highly shared sequence variants was judged likely to be a technical artifact of the sequencing pipeline. Correlated functional status among segregating V segments might be attributable to linkage disequilibrium, but an unknown experimental factor could not be ruled out. CMV serostatus was the only immune exposure information available for the cohort. Compared with the approximately 670-donor mean, donors in an Asian-associated ancestry cluster had fewer N-insertions in productive TCRs, according to a later genetic analysis. This cohort had only TCR beta chains sequenced, and the lack of alpha or paired-chain data limited which features could be detected. When HLA alleles, especially DR and DQ, strongly co-occurred, TCR associations were difficult to assign to individual alleles. Across donors, most TCR sequences were observed very rarely, whereas some public TCRs were present in many individuals. In a later analysis, 15,000 to 20,000 TCR beta sequences were associated with specific HLA alleles at a false discovery rate of 0.05. Some IMGT-functional V segments, including TRBV6-2 and TRBV6-3, could not be told apart with the 87-base-pair reads, so those segments were excluded. Because counts were too low, about 15 rarely observed V segments, including chromosome 9 orphons, were left out of the earlier analysis of about 620 of the donors. Broadly in line with IMGT annotations, most TCR beta V segments showed up in productive rearrangements about 90% or about 30% of the time in an earlier analysis of several hundred of the donors. Because HLA typing was unavailable for some donors at each locus, only the typed subset was used in association tests. In a later genetic analysis, a missense DCLRE1C variant was associated with V-gene and J-gene trimming of TCR beta chains, and the association was replicated in an independent cohort.

The germline V gene gives CDR1 as MGHDK and CDR2 as SYGVNS. V is reduced by 3 bases and J by 4 bases, leaving a spacing of 22 bases between them. Its CDR3 holds 17 amino acids, cysteine through phenylalanine. Only the CDR3 region is kept as DNA, spanning 51 bases read in frame from base 1. The cohort comprised approximately 700 healthy bone marrow donors. All cohort members were sampled while nominally healthy, although unrecorded immune exposures were likely present. The donor tested CMV seronegative and was one of the 352 seronegative cohort members. Each donor provided a peripheral blood sample, and peripheral blood mononuclear cells were used for TCR beta sequencing. Genomic DNA extraction from the blood cell samples was performed with the Qiagen DNeasy Blood Extraction Kit.

Here the chain combines TRBV25-1 and TRBJ2-7; the D gene is perhaps TRBD2, from 5 matching bases. This TCR came from a boy aged 2 to 9 in good health and CMV-seronegative. The source material was PBMCs. The DNA is TGTGCCAGCAGTGATATACGGACGGGGTCTCTAACGTACGAGCAGTACTTC. Translated, it reads CASSDIRTGSLTYEQYF.